Following are 2 T cell receptor beta chains from one sample sequenced in a study of CD8 T cells in Susac syndrome. Random-hexamer reverse transcription was applied to roughly 0.5 to 1 ug RNA. TCRdb redid the calling of the immunoSEQ multiplex PCR reads with MiXCR, one entry per CDR3 protein. The repertoire holds about 240,000 distinct CDR3 sequences, approximately 95% seen once, with less than 0.11% in the top ten. The sample was CD4+ T cells from PBMCs. These receptors came from a human donor with Susac syndrome.

This clonotype was found once. The chain joins TRBV29-1 to TRBJ2-1; D may be TRBD1 (6 bases). Trimming cost V 7 bases and J 10 bases, with 14 bases left between them. Germline CDR1 SQVTM, CDR2 ANQGSEA. CDR3 length: 11 residues. The CDR3 region has the DNA TGCAGCGAATGGACAGCCGACGAGCAGTTCTTC. The encoded protein is CSEWTADEQFF.

The gene calls are TRBV6-5 and TRBJ1-2; D unclear. Trimming stripped 3 bases from V and 2 bases from J, with 13 bases between. Germline V lookup: CDR1 MNHEY, CDR2 SVGAGI. This CDR3 region has 15 residues. The CDR3, as DNA: TGTGCCAGCAGTTATCGAGTAGGGTGGAACTATGGCTACACCTTC. It yields the protein CASSYRVGWNYGYTF.